Here is one T cell receptor beta chain with its context. What it binds is unknown. One end of the junction fails to match germline, which may point to a read error. The data are from a study of post-analysis software for immune sequencing data. Study-level results: Controls showed lower frequencies than patients for five TRBV segments, and TRBV5-6, TRBV5-1 and TRBV20-1 were among these. Multiple sclerosis was associated with a significant reduction in normalized Chao1 diversity relative to controls.

Unique molecular identifiers were carried by the TCR beta cDNA libraries. TCRdb re-called the PCR reads with MiXCR, one entry per CDR3 protein. The sample has fewer than 550,000 distinct CDR3 sequences; around 34% are singletons. This CDR3 has 16 residues. Germline CDR1 reads LGHNA; CDR2 reads YNFKEQ. The clonotype comes from a girl aged 2-17 years with multiple sclerosis. Sequencing was performed on blood. The chain uses TRBV4-2 and TRBJ1-1, with a possible D match to TRBD1 (5 bases). CDR3 nucleotides: TGTGCCAGCAGCTCCCGGGACGGTTTCCAGGGCACTGAGGCTTTCTTT. Protein sequence: CASSSRDGFQGTEAFF.